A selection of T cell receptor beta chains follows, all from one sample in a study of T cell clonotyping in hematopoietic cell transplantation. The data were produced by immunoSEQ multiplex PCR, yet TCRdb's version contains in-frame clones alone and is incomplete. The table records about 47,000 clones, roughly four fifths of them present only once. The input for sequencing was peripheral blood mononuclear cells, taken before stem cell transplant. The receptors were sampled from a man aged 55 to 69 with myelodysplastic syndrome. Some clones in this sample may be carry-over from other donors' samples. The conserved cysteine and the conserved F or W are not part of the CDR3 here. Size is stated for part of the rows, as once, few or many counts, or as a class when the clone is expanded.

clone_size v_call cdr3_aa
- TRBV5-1 ASSSGGGRQETQY
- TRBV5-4 ASSSTSTDTQY
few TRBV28 ASSQPGTGANVLT
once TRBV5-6 ASSAGTGNEYGQPQH
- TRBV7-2 ASSLERIQETQY
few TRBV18 ASSFSGEETQY
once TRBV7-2 ASSPRLGDTEAF
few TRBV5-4 ASSSDGGAYEQY
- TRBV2 ASSLRATTDTQY
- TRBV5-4 ASSLGRDMNTEAF
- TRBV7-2 ASSLAFRTGGLNYGYT
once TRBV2 ASSGSPRSQPQH
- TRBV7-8 ASSLVGFAETQY
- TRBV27 ASSPIIAGANVLT
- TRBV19 ASSIVGTGVQAF
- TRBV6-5 ASSSRDSRREQY
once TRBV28 ASSWSGVGVYNSPLH
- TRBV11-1 ASSWDRPYEQY
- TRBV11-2 ASSLSEGLAF
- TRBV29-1 SVEGGPGNTDTQY
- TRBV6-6 ASSYQGLEYGYT
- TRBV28 ASSLGGTLTYEQY
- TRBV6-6 ASSYTGGSSPLH
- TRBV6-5 ASSGDRTYEQY
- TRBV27 ASSRRTVQETQY
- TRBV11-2 ASNVRGLVAGELF
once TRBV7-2 ASSPAGDRPFYGYT
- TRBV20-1 SARYIEAF
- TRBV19 ASRKTSGGNEETQY
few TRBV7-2 ASSLFRDPGADTQY
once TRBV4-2 ASQRGRTDTQY
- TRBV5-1 ASRGQDEAF
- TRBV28 ASRPGQRNTEAF
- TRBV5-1 ASSPEGATRLLH
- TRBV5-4 ASSGDIETQY
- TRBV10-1 APNVADLLMYEQY
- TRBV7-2 ASSLNTGLLSGYT
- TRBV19 ASSRGTGWDTQY
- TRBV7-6 ASSLAHRSSGNTIY
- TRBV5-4 ASSLAGGAAKNIQY
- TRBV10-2 ASSEQGIGGYGYT
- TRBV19 ASSINRNYEQY
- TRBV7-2 ASSLVAGLYT
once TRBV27 ASSSAVYYGYT
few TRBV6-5 ASSYYGTSEKLF
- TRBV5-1 ASSLSGGRTEAF
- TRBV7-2 ASGGPGYT
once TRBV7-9 ASSLSAGPHQETQY
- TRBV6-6 ASSYRQGVPYEQY
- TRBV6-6 ASSPQRTEAF
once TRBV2 AARRDNQPQH
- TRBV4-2 ASSQGPGTGVMGELF